This T cell receptor beta chain stems from a study of tumour-infiltrating T cells in Burkitt lymphoma. Study as a whole: Survival, overall and progression-free, tracked with productive clonality.

The repertoire was sequenced with immunoSEQ multiplex PCR; TCRdb's copy has only in-frame clones and lacks some. The sample holds more than 40,000 clones; approximately 31% are singletons and the top ten take 2.9%. The V gene's germline CDR1 is LNHDA and CDR2 SQIVND (reference sequence). Unmatched junction bases numbered 12, after V lost 9 bases and J lost 4 bases. The CDR3 has 15 amino acids. This sequence was found in a human donor with Burkitt lymphoma. The sequenced material came from tumor tissue. This rearrangement joins TRBV19 to TRBJ1-5; the match to TRBD1 covers 7 bases. The CDR3 nucleotides read TGTGCCAGCTCCCAAACCGGGACAGCTAATCAGCCCCAGCATTTT. Its protein product is CASSQTGTANQPQHF.